This record looks at one T cell receptor beta chain sequence and its context. This clone was counted once. Its specific antigen is unknown. No per-base quality is available; no much larger clone lies one base away. TCRbeta CDR3 regions were amplified from genomic DNA using the immunoSEQ Assay, a bias-controlled multiplex PCR. The paper's processing steps were these. The number of nucleated cells in each sample was estimated from the amplification of reference gene primers within the assay. To quantify the absolute abundance of each unique TCRbeta CDR3 rearrangement, sequence reads were collapsed and filtered. For each sample, productive Simpson clonality was calculated as the square root of Simpson's diversity index across productive rearrangements. Sourced from immuneACCESS, this table was stored by TCRdb with only in-frame sequences that have V and J called. A share of the clones is absent; for the studies checked, an unresolved V gene accounts for under half, and the remainder has no known explanation. The V and J calls and clone size were taken over from that table, and D and trimming were inferred from the DNA. The sample yields under 140,000 clones; about 72% were counted once. About 8.3% of the sample is taken by the ten largest.

Collaborating institutions collected whole blood in K2EDTA tubes following their own protocols. For TCRbeta analysis, collaborators shipped samples in one of three forms: frozen whole blood, isolated PBMCs, or DNA extracted from either of those sample types. This sample stems from a study of blood T cell repertoires in COVID-19 (dated by TCRdb to the early 2020s). Turning to the overall study: Collaborator samples came from the United States, Italy and Spain and covered acute and convalescent phases of COVID-19. A de-identified subject ID, COVID-19 status, age in years and sex were almost always included in the sample metadata. The material from the prospective study consisted of cDNA or gDNA derived from T cells, B-cell-depleted T cells, or PBMCs. Samples were obtained from the ongoing ImmuneRACE study (first 160 participants) and from roughly 1,300 subjects provided by 6 global collaborators. Where available, HLA class I and class II types were taken from metadata supplied by the sample provider and were not determined by assay-based typing. Subjects who had been exposed to COVID-19, were actively infected with it, or had recovered from it provided the deeply sampled blood TCRbeta repertoires that made up the dataset. The repertoires were released in a freely available public database meant as a resource for research on the immune response to SARS-CoV-2.

Overall study results and their limits: The quantity of clinical and demographic metadata differed by source and by participant and was supplied without curation.

This sequence was found in a woman aged 60-70 years with acute or convalescent COVID-19. The specimen was peripheral blood.

The CDR3 region reads CASSRDRGRGSGYTF. The DNA sequence is TGTGCCAGCAGTCGGGACAGGGGTAGAGGGAGTGGCTACACCTTC. The rearrangement joined TRBV27 to TRBJ1-2; TRBD1 matches 10 bases in the middle. Taken from cysteine to phenylalanine, the CDR3 has 15 residues. Only the CDR3 part of the read is kept: 45 bases, read in frame from the first base. CDR1 MNHEY and CDR2 SMNVEV were looked up in the germline V gene (reference sequence). The germline V and J ends show losses of 5 bases and 7 bases respectively, and no gene match explains 10 bases of the junction.